The next 28 T cell receptor beta chains were all read from a single sample in a study of shared T cell receptors in the human thymus. The method was immunoSEQ multiplex PCR; TCRdb's version includes in-frame clones alone and lacks a portion of them. The data contain approximately 730,000 clones, 70% to 90% of them singletons. The same sample was also studied in work on human thymus T cells.

What was sequenced was thymocytes. The receptors were sampled from a girl less than two years old with a congenital heart defect.

The rearrangement uses TRBV9 and TRBJ1-5; TRBD1 is a possible D gene (5 bases). This CDR3 has 19 amino acids. Per the germline V gene, CDR1 is SGDLS and CDR2 is YYNGEE. The germline V and J ends were trimmed by 7 bases and 0 bases, with 26 bases remaining between them. In nucleotides, the CDR3 is TGTGCCAGCGCGCCCGGGGGGGTTGCTGACCCAGATAGCAATCAGCCCCAGCATTTT. Amino acid sequence: CASAPGGVADPDSNQPQHF.

This clone was counted a single time. This chain connects TRBV19 to TRBJ1-2; 7 bases agree with TRBD1. CDR3 size: 15 residues. V lost 0 bases, J lost 7 bases, and 8 bases stayed unmatched. Germline loops: CDR1 LNHDA, CDR2 SQIVND (reference sequence). This CDR3 is CASSIDRVGGRGYTF. CDR3 sequence (DNA): TGTGCCAGTAGTATAGATCGAGTAGGGGGCCGTGGCTACACCTTC.

The CDR3 sequence: CASSSSWGTDYEQYF. The DNA for the CDR3 is TGTGCCAGCAGCTCCAGCTGGGGGACAGACTACGAGCAGTACTTC. The genes are TRBV5-5 and TRBJ2-7, with 7 bases that match TRBD1. With 3 bases clipped from V and 3 bases from J, the junction kept 9 bases outside the gene matches. The CDR3 runs 15 residues. Per germline, CDR1 SGHKS and CDR2 YYEKEE (reference sequence).

This clone was counted a few times. V usage is TRBV15 and J usage is TRBJ2-7; D is possibly TRBD1 (5 bases). V lost 4 bases, J lost 6 bases, and 13 bases lay in between. This CDR3 contains 13 residues. Germline CDR1 LNHNV, CDR2 YYDKDF (reference sequence). As DNA, the CDR3 is TGTGCCACCAGCATACCCCAGGGTATCGAGCAGTACTTC. It translates to CATSIPQGIEQYF.

The chain has TRBV28 and TRBJ1-5, with D unclear. With 3 bases removed from V and 5 bases from J, the gap between germline ends came to 11 bases. Looked up from germline, CDR1 is MDHEN and CDR2 is SYDVKM. There are 14 residues in the CDR3. The CDR3 protein is CASSFLSGDQPQHF. DNA of the CDR3: TGTGCCAGCAGTTTCTTGAGCGGGGATCAGCCCCAGCATTTT.

In DNA, the CDR3 is TGCGCCAGCAGCAACACAGGGCGCGGGGCCAACGTCCTGACTTTC. Protein: CASSNTGRGANVLTF. V is TRBV4-1 and J is TRBJ2-6; maybe TRBD1 (6 bases). The V gene lost 5 bases and the J gene lost 4 bases, with 12 bases spanning the gap. This CDR3 spans 15 amino acids. The germline CDR1 and CDR2 sequences are MGHRA and YSYEKL.

The table lists this clone with a count of one. V gene TRBV7-6 combines with J gene TRBJ2-2; D is perhaps TRBD2 (7 bases). Germline V gene data show CDR1 as SGHVS and CDR2 as FNYEAQ. This CDR3 spans 16 amino acids. Trimming took off 3 bases at V and 1 base at J, with 12 bases between the two ends. The CDR3 DNA sequence: TGTGCCAGCAGCTTCAAGGGGGGGCTGAACACCGGGGAGCTGTTTTTT. As protein: CASSFKGGLNTGELFF.

This chain links TRBV4-3 with TRBJ2-7, with 8 bases matching TRBD1. The CDR3 sequence is 15 residues long. Looked up from germline, CDR1 is LGHNA and CDR2 is YSLEER. Trimming cost V 1 base and J 3 bases; bases outside gene matches: 5. The CDR3 DNA reads TGCGCCAGCAGCCAAGTACAGGGGGATAGCTACGAGCAGTACTTC. Amino acid sequence: CASSQVQGDSYEQYF.

The table lists this clone with a count of one. The chain has TRBV5-6 and TRBJ1-1; tentatively, D is TRBD1 (5 bases). This CDR3 spans 17 amino acids. The germline V and J ends were trimmed by 3 bases and 1 base, with 19 bases remaining between them. The germline gives CDR1 SGHDT, CDR2 YYEEEE. The CDR3 coding sequence is TGTGCCAGCAGCTCTCCCCGGCCTCAGGGTGGGAACACTGAAGCTTTCTTT. It encodes CASSSPRPQGGNTEAFF.

About this clone: This same CDR3 is encoded by further DNA sequences in the sample. This rearrangement joins TRBV6-5 to TRBJ1-1; no definite D call. This CDR3 comprises 13 residues. V gave up 4 bases and J gave up 3 bases, with 9 bases separating them. CDR1 MNHEY and CDR2 SVGAGI come from the germline V gene. The CDR3 coding sequence is TGTGCCAGCAGTTTGGTGGAGGACACTGAAGCTTTCTTT. Residues: CASSLVEDTEAFF.

V and J are TRBV12-5 and TRBJ2-1; 13 bases match TRBD2. In germline, CDR1 is LGHNT, CDR2 FRNRAP. The CDR3 spans 21 residues. V was pared by 7 bases and J by 0 bases, with 18 bases of the junction left unmatched. The CDR3 is CASAHQGETSGGTSSYNEQFF. The CDR3 DNA reads as TGTGCTAGTGCCCACCAGGGGGAGACTAGCGGGGGGACGAGCTCCTACAATGAGCAGTTCTTC.

This chain connects TRBV19 to TRBJ1-2; a weak D match, TRBD1 (6 bases). Germline CDR1 reads LNHDA; CDR2 reads SQIVND (reference sequence). Trimming left V 7 bases short and J 2 bases short, with 20 bases between. The CDR3 spans 16 residues. Here the CDR3 DNA reads TGTGCCAGTAAACGCTTACCACCGGGACACAACTATGGCTACACCTTC. This sequence encodes CASKRLPPGHNYGYTF.

This clone was detected only a few times. The chain joins TRBV30 to TRBJ2-2; TRBD1 matches at 7 bases. Germline CDR1 GTSNPN, CDR2 SVGIG (reference sequence). The junction had 11 bases not matched to a gene; V was cut back by 5 bases and J by 5 bases. The CDR3 totals 15 residues. CDR3 DNA sequence: TGTGCCTGGCTAAGCCAGAGGGGGCCAACCGGGGAGCTGTTTTTT. This codes for CAWLSQRGPTGELFF.

The chain is built from TRBV5-1 and TRBJ1-5; D may be TRBD1 (5 bases). The CDR3 is made up of 15 amino acids. The germline V gene has CDR1 SGHRS and CDR2 YFSETQ. The V end lost 4 bases, the J end lost 5 bases, and 16 bases lay between the germline ends. In DNA, the CDR3 is TGCGCCAGCAGCCTCCGTGGGGGGTCCGATCAGCCCCAGCATTTT. Translated, it gives CASSLRGGSDQPQHF.

V and J are TRBV7-9 and TRBJ1-5; 7 positions agree with TRBD1. This CDR3 spans 14 amino acids. Germline CDR1 is SEHNR and CDR2 is FQNEAQ (reference sequence). Trimming at V came to 5 bases and at J to 8 bases, leaving 9 bases not matched to a gene. CDR3 region: CASSLGQTLEPQHF. The CDR3 DNA follows: TGTGCCAGCAGCCTGGGACAGACCCTGGAGCCCCAGCATTTT.

This chain connects TRBV5-1 to TRBJ1-6, with TRBD1 matching over 7 bases. This CDR3 region has 14 residues. CDR1 SGHRS and CDR2 YFSETQ come from the germline V gene. J gave up 10 bases and V 4 bases, and 8 bases lay outside the gene matches. Here the CDR3 DNA reads TGCGCCAGCAGCCATGACAGGGTAGGATCACCCCTCCACTTT. This sequence encodes CASSHDRVGSPLHF.

The V call is TRBV13, the J call TRBJ1-5; D may be TRBD1 (5 bases). V was clipped by 0 bases and J by 4 bases, with 7 bases between them. The CDR3 is made up of 14 amino acids. Per the germline V gene, CDR1 is PRHDT and CDR2 is FYEKMQ (reference sequence). The CDR3 region is CASSLGPGNQPQHF. The CDR3 DNA follows: TGTGCCAGCAGCTTAGGCCCAGGGAATCAGCCCCAGCATTTT.

The chain joins TRBV5-8 to TRBJ2-2; D might be TRBD2 (6 bases). Germline V lookup: CDR1 SGHTS, CDR2 YDEGEE. V gave up 3 bases and J gave up 4 bases, with 19 bases separating them. The CDR3 is 17 residues long. The CDR3 DNA follows: TGTGCCAGCAGCTCGTCCTTGGAGGGGTTCGGCACCGGGGAGCTGTTTTTT. It specifies CASSSSLEGFGTGELFF.

J is TRBJ1-4 and V is TRBV28, with 7 nucleotides matching TRBD1. The junction had 10 bases not matched to a gene; V was cut back by 5 bases and J by 4 bases. CDR3 size: 16 residues. Germline V CDR1 and CDR2: MDHEN, SYDVKM. The CDR3 is CASSTGQVSFNEKLFF. The DNA of the CDR3 is TGTGCCAGCAGTACCGGACAGGTGTCCTTTAATGAAAAACTGTTTTTT. The full variable domain, rest sourced from reference TRBV28 and TRBJ1-4, is DVKVTQSSRYLVKRTGEKVFLECVQDMDHENMFWYRQDPGLGLRLIYFSYDVKMKEKGDIPEGYSVSREKKERFSLILESASTNQTSMYLCASSTGQVSFNEKLFFGSGTQLSVL.

This clone was recorded a few times. Other DNA sequences in this specimen translate into the identical CDR3. This sequence joins TRBV28 and TRBJ2-7, with 8 bases aligning to TRBD1. This CDR3 is built from 14 residues. Germline-derived CDR1 and CDR2 are MDHEN and SYDVKM. The trim removed 5 bases at V and 1 base at J, leaving 4 bases unmatched. Written as DNA, the CDR3 is TGTGCCAGCAGTCCCCGGGACAGGTCCTACGAGCAGTACTTC. Translated, it gives CASSPRDRSYEQYF.

The V call is TRBV4-1, the J call TRBJ2-3; 11 bases line up with TRBD2. Trimming took 2 bases from V and 0 from J; bases not matched to a gene: 10. Germline V gene lookup returns CDR1 MGHRA and CDR2 YSYEKL. The CDR3 consists of 19 residues. The DNA of the CDR3 is TGCGCCAGCAGCCAAACGTTGCTAGCGGGGGGACCTAGCACAGATACGCAGTATTTT. It is translated as CASSQTLLAGGPSTDTQYF.

The chain is built from TRBV4-1 and TRBJ1-4; possibly TRBD1 for D (5 bases). The CDR3 runs 19 residues. Per germline, CDR1 MGHRA and CDR2 YSYEKL. V was clipped by 3 bases and J by 6 bases, with 26 bases between them. As DNA, the CDR3 is TGCGCCAGCAGCCAGAGATCCGGGGGGGTTTACTTTTCCGATGAAAAACTGTTTTTT. Amino acids: CASSQRSGGVYFSDEKLFF.

The chain has TRBV11-2 and TRBJ1-6; D gene unclear. The CDR3 totals 14 residues. Germline V lookup: CDR1 SGHAT, CDR2 FQNNGV. V was cut by 1 base and J by 11 bases, with 12 bases left in between. The CDR3 spells CASSLVLGGPPLHF. The CDR3 DNA is TGTGCCAGCAGCTTAGTCCTCGGCGGGCCACCCCTCCACTTT. The variable domain in full, with the rest retrieved from reference TRBV11-2 and TRBJ1-6, is EAGVAQSPRYKIIEKRQSVAFWCNPISGHATLYWYQQILGQGPKLLIQFQNNGVVDDSQLPKDRFSAERLKGVDSTLKIQPAKLEDSAVYLCASSLVLGGPPLHFGNGTRLTVT.

V is TRBV4-3 and J is TRBJ2-7; 7 bases line up with TRBD1. V lost 4 bases to trimming and J lost 2 bases; unmatched junction nucleotides: 14. CDR1 and CDR2 (germline): LGHNA, YSLEER. This CDR3 is 17 amino acids long. The DNA for the CDR3 is TGCGCCAGCAGCCGACATGGGTCGGGACAGACCCCCTACGAGCAGTACTTC. Its translation is CASSRHGSGQTPYEQYF.

The rearrangement uses TRBV6-5 and TRBJ1-5; D not certain. V shed 3 bases and J shed 3 bases, with 6 bases lying between them. In germline, CDR1 is MNHEY, CDR2 SVGAGI. The CDR3 covers 13 residues. The CDR3 nucleotides are TGTGCCAGCAGTTATAGTCCCAATCAGCCCCAGCATTTT. The encoded protein is CASSYSPNQPQHF.

The chain uses TRBV10-3 and TRBJ1-4; TRBD1 might be the D (6 bases). V was clipped by 4 bases and J by 7 bases, with 16 bases between them. The CDR3 has 15 amino acids. Germline V gene sequence: CDR1 ENHRY, CDR2 SYGVKD. The CDR3 DNA follows: TGTGCCATCAGTGCCCAGAACAGGGCGGGTGAAAAACTGTTTTTT. It translates to CAISAQNRAGEKLFF.

The chain recombines TRBV4-1 with TRBJ1-3; D gene unclear. The ends were cut back, 1 base at V and 0 bases at J, with 19 bases in the middle. CDR1 is MGHRA, CDR2 YSYEKL, per germline. The CDR3 runs to 19 residues. DNA for the CDR3: TGCGCCAGCAGCCAAGCTACGCGCAGGTACCCGAGCTCTGGAAACACCATATATTTT. It specifies CASSQATRRYPSSGNTIYF.

This chain joins TRBV14 and TRBJ1-2, with D maybe TRBD1 (5 bases). The CDR3 covers 18 residues. CDR1 SGHDN and CDR2 FVKESK come from the germline V gene. With 4 bases removed from V and 2 bases from J, the gap between germline ends came to 23 bases. This chain's CDR3 is CASSPDAQGLRQNYGYTF. The CDR3 nucleotides are TGTGCCAGCAGCCCTGACGCCCAGGGCCTTCGCCAGAACTATGGCTACACCTTC.